This TCR beta chain was sequenced during a study of OX40 agonist ivuxolimab in advanced cancers. Study-level findings and limits: In the 0.1 to 3.0 mg/kg range, CD4+ and CD8+ blood T cells had expanded clonally by week 6.

As for this clone: Antigen: not known.

Data came from immunoSEQ multiplex PCR; TCRdb stores just in-frame clones and leaves some out. Of fewer than 120,000 clones detected, over 85% appear once; the ten largest clones hold less than 0.3%. Sequences were derived from CD4+ or CD8+ T cells sorted from blood, sampled in a trial of the OX40 agonist ivuxolimab. The receptor comes from an adult with an advanced solid tumor such as melanoma, head and neck, liver or kidney cancer.

The CDR3 sequence is CASSKSEAGWCTDTQYF. CDR3 nucleotides: TGTGCCAGCAGCAAATCAGAGGCGGGGTGGTGTACAGATACGCAGTATTTT. The chain carries TRBV21-1 and TRBJ2-3; no DNA check was done on the table's D call, TRBD2. TRBV21-1 is recorded as a pseudogene. The CDR3 spans 17 residues.